These 27 T cell receptor beta chains originate from one sample sequenced in a study of cytomegalovirus exposure and HLA in healthy donors. PCR primers comprised 60 Vbeta and 13 Jbeta primers. The protocol was immunoSEQ multiplex PCR, while the TCRdb copy is restricted to in-frame clones and leaves out a portion. The profile shows 84,000 or so clones, around 62% of them singletons. Sequencing input: PBMCs. Receptors were obtained from a woman in her twenties or thirties in good health and CMV-seropositive.

In DNA, the CDR3 is TGTGCCAGCAGCCCGGCGACTCTACTCACAGATACGCAGTATTTT. Translated: CASSPATLLTDTQYF. The chain recombines TRBV11-2 with TRBJ2-3, with D hard to call. The germline V and J ends were trimmed by 5 bases and 2 bases, with 14 bases remaining between them. This CDR3 is 15 amino acids long. CDR1 is SGHAT and CDR2 is FQNNGV in the germline V gene.

The chain joins TRBV9 to TRBJ1-2, with a weak D call TRBD1 (5 bases). Germline CDR1 and CDR2: SGDLS and YYNGEE. There are 15 residues in the CDR3. Trimming stripped 4 bases from V and 4 bases from J, with 17 bases between. The CDR3 loop is CASSPSGGGGYGYTF. The CDR3 nucleotides are TGTGCCAGCAGCCCTTCGGGCGGGGGTGGCTATGGCTACACCTTC.

The V and J genes are TRBV30 and TRBJ1-4; no firm D call. Trimming stripped 4 bases from V and 8 bases from J, with 14 bases between. The germline CDR1 and CDR2 sequences are GTSNPN and SVGIG (reference sequence). This CDR3 has 13 amino acids. The chain's CDR3 is CAWTPVRLEKLFF. CDR3 bases: TGTGCCTGGACCCCGGTGAGGTTAGAAAAACTGTTTTTT.

In its sample, this clone was seen a few times. The CDR3 protein is CASSVVGAGESPLHF. CDR3 in DNA: TGTGCCAGCAGCGTAGTCGGGGCAGGGGAATCACCCCTCCACTTT. The chain employs TRBV9 and TRBJ1-6; perhaps TRBD1 as D (6 bases). The CDR3 spans 15 residues. Germline V gene sequence: CDR1 SGDLS, CDR2 YYNGEE. Trimming pared 0 bases from V and 10 bases from J, leaving 14 bases between.

The chain links TRBV5-1 to TRBJ1-4, with 7 positions matching TRBD1. V was pared by 4 bases and J by 8 bases, with 11 bases of the junction left unmatched. Germline CDR1 SGHRS, CDR2 YFSETQ. The CDR3 consists of 15 residues. This chain's CDR3 is CASSTLAGGREKLFF. The CDR3 bases are TGCGCCAGCAGCACTCTCGCAGGGGGACGGGAAAAACTGTTTTTT.

V gene TRBV19 combines with J gene TRBJ2-1; D perhaps matches TRBD1 (6 bases). Germline CDR1 LNHDA, CDR2 SQIVND (reference sequence). The CDR3 is 13 amino acids. Trimming took off 5 bases at V and 5 bases at J, with 10 bases between the two ends. CDR3 loop: CASSATGNNEQFF. The CDR3 DNA is TGTGCCAGTAGTGCCACAGGGAACAATGAGCAGTTCTTC. The full variable domain, its missing parts supplied by reference TRBV19 and TRBJ2-1, is DGGITQSPKYLFRKEGQNVTLSCEQNLNHDAMYWYRQDPGQGLRLIYYSQIVNDFQKGDIAEGYSVSREKKESFPLTVTSAQKNPTAFYLCASSATGNNEQFFGPGTRLTVL.

This chain connects TRBV2 to TRBJ2-2; a weak D match, TRBD2 (7 bases). The CDR3 covers 15 residues. V shed 5 bases and J shed 3 bases, with 13 bases lying between them. Germline CDR1 is SNHLY and CDR2 is FYNNEI. CDR3 amino acids: CASSPRGADTGELFF. The CDR3 bases are TGTGCCAGCAGTCCACGGGGGGCTGACACCGGGGAGCTGTTTTTT.

The CDR3 loop reads CASSPLAGGTGELFF. DNA for the CDR3: TGCGCCAGCAGCCCTCTAGCGGGTGGGACCGGGGAGCTGTTTTTT. The chain couples TRBV4-1 to TRBJ2-2; 8 bases line up with TRBD2. CDR3 length equals 15 residues. The J segment lost 5 bases and the V segment lost 4 bases, leaving 6 bases of the junction unmatched. The V gene's germline CDR1 is MGHRA and CDR2 YSYEKL.

The rearrangement uses TRBV11-1 and TRBJ2-2; tentative D call: TRBD1 (7 bases). The CDR3 is made up of 15 amino acids. Germline V gives CDR1 SGHAT, CDR2 FQDESV (reference sequence). Trimming left V 4 bases short and J 6 bases short, with 15 bases between. The CDR3 DNA sequence: TGTGCCAGCAGCTCCAACAGGGGAGGTTCCGGGGAGCTGTTTTTT. It is translated as CASSSNRGGSGELFF.

The chain recombines TRBV6-4 with TRBJ2-3; TRBD2 matches at 8 bases. Unmatched junction bases numbered 7, after V lost 3 bases and J lost 2 bases. Looked up from germline, CDR1 is MRHNA and CDR2 is SNTAGT. The CDR3 has 16 residues. The CDR3 DNA sequence: TGTGCCAGCAGTGAATCGACGGGGGGGGCCACAGATACGCAGTATTTT. Translation gives CASSESTGGATDTQYF.

The chain links TRBV10-1 to TRBJ1-1; no firm D call. CDR1 and CDR2 (germline): WNHNN, SYGVQD (reference sequence). Trimming shortened V by 0 bases and J by 1 base, and 6 bases separated the two germline ends. CDR3 length: 14 amino acids. The CDR3 DNA follows: TGCGCCAGCAGTGAGTCCGGCGGGAACACTGAAGCTTTCTTT. It codes for CASSESGGNTEAFF.

The rearrangement links TRBV15 to TRBJ2-7; 9 bases agree with TRBD1. The CDR3 extends over 16 amino acids. CDR1 is LNHNV, CDR2 YYDKDF, per germline (reference sequence). Trimming removed 0 bases from V and 3 bases from J; junction bases left unmatched: 6. CDR3 coding DNA: TGTGCCACCAGCAGAGATCCGGGGACAGGGAGCTACGAGCAGTACTTC. Translating it yields CATSRDPGTGSYEQYF.

Worth noting for this clone: Other DNA sequences in the same sample also yield this CDR3. This chain links TRBV19 with TRBJ1-1, with TRBD1 matching 8 bases. The CDR3 is 12 amino acids. Germline V gene lookup returns CDR1 LNHDA and CDR2 SQIVND (reference sequence). V lost 7 bases to trimming and J lost 4 bases; unmatched junction nucleotides: 2. CDR3 amino acids: CASKQGGTEAFF. In DNA form, the CDR3 reads TGTGCCAGTAAACAGGGGGGCACTGAAGCTTTCTTT.

This clone has more than one count but fewer than ten. This chain links TRBV5-6 with TRBJ2-7; TRBD2 matches at 8 bases. V shed 3 bases, J shed 4 bases, and the junction held 6 bases outside the gene matches. The CDR3 spans 14 residues. CDR1 is SGHDT and CDR2 is YYEEEE in the germline V gene. CDR3 in amino acids: CASSSGGNPYEQYF. In DNA, the CDR3 is TGTGCCAGCAGCTCGGGGGGGAACCCTTACGAGCAGTACTTC.

This chain uses TRBV13 with TRBJ1-6; D is uncertain. Trimming took 1 base from V and 6 from J, leaving 10 bases between them. CDR1 is PRHDT and CDR2 is FYEKMQ in the germline V gene (reference sequence). The CDR3 runs to 15 residues. CDR3 DNA sequence: TGTGCCAGCAGCTTAGATGGAGATCGTAATTCACCCCTCCACTTT. Encoded protein: CASSLDGDRNSPLHF.

This CDR3 is CASSQHGVTEAFF. The CDR3 DNA is TGTGCCAGCAGCCAGCACGGGGTAACTGAAGCTTTCTTT. V usage is TRBV11-2 and J usage is TRBJ1-1; D remains unclear. Germline loops: CDR1 SGHAT, CDR2 FQNNGV. The CDR3 has 13 amino acids. V lost 5 bases to trimming and J lost 5 bases, with 12 bases between them.

The chain employs TRBV9 and TRBJ1-2; perhaps TRBD1 as D (6 bases). Trimming removed 0 bases from V and 5 bases from J, with 14 bases in between. The CDR3 extends over 15 amino acids. Germline V gene sequence: CDR1 SGDLS, CDR2 YYNGEE. Written as DNA, the CDR3 is TGTGCCAGCAGCGTAGGATCAGGGGCTTCGTATGGCTACACCTTC. Residues: CASSVGSGASYGYTF.

The V call is TRBV4-2, the J call TRBJ1-4; D remains unclear. V shed 3 bases and J shed 8 bases, with 22 bases lying between them. Germline V gives CDR1 LGHNA, CDR2 YNFKEQ. The CDR3 is 17 residues long. CDR3 amino acids: CASSQGVTEGFGEKLFF. The CDR3, as DNA: TGTGCCAGCAGCCAGGGAGTGACCGAGGGCTTCGGCGAAAAACTGTTTTTT.

In its sample, this clone was seen once. This chain joins TRBV9 and TRBJ2-2, with TRBD2 matching over 7 bases. Per the germline V gene, CDR1 is SGDLS and CDR2 is YYNGEE. The CDR3 is made up of 17 amino acids. V lost 0 bases and J lost 1; bases outside the gene matches: 6. The CDR3 DNA sequence: TGTGCCAGCAGCGTAGCTACGGGGGGAAGGAACACCGGGGAGCTGTTTTTT. Translation gives CASSVATGGRNTGELFF.

This rearrangement joins TRBV5-1 to TRBJ2-1, with D perhaps TRBD1 (7 bases). Germline lookup yields CDR1 SGHRS and CDR2 YFSETQ. The length of the CDR3 is 15 residues. Trimming left V 4 bases short and J 9 bases short, with 20 bases between. This CDR3 reads CASSLRQGLEGEQFF. The CDR3, as DNA: TGCGCCAGCAGCCTCAGACAGGGCTTGGAGGGTGAGCAGTTCTTC. Using reference TRBV5-1 and TRBJ2-1 for the parts outside the CDR3, the full variable domain is KAGVTQTPRYLIKTRGQQVTLSCSPISGHRSVSWYQQTPGQGLQFLFEYFSETQRNKGNFPGRFSGRQFSNSRSEMNVSTLELGDSALYLCASSLRQGLEGEQFFGPGTRLTVL.

The count of this clone is one. The chain recombines TRBV30 with TRBJ2-1; D remains unclear. V was clipped by 1 base and J by 0 bases, with 13 bases between them. This CDR3 contains 16 residues. The V gene's germline CDR1 is GTSNPN and CDR2 SVGIG (reference sequence). In nucleotides, the CDR3 is TGTGCCTGGAGTGGTCGACTGCAGAGCTCCTACAATGAGCAGTTCTTC. Residues: CAWSGRLQSSYNEQFF.

This clone has a single count. V gene TRBV7-2 combines with J gene TRBJ2-5; unclear D gene. The DNA end favors TRBJ2-7, so the J call may be wrong. The germline V gene encodes CDR1 SGHTA and CDR2 FQGNSA. The CDR3 extends over 11 amino acids. The CDR3 region has the DNA TGTGCCAGCAGCTTAGCCCGCGAGCAGTACTTC. Translation gives CASSLAREQYF.

The chain joins TRBV7-2 to TRBJ1-1; 9 nucleotides match TRBD1. V shed 1 base and J 4 bases; nucleotides not matched to a gene: 13. The length of the CDR3 is 18 residues. The germline gives CDR1 SGHTA, CDR2 FQGNSA. In nucleotides, the CDR3 is TGTGCCAGCAGCTTAGGTCGACAGGGGGTTTTATCCCGCACTGAAGCTTTCTTT. It codes for CASSLGRQGVLSRTEAFF.

The chain links TRBV18 to TRBJ1-5; 8 nucleotides match TRBD1. The trim removed 5 bases at V and 0 bases at J, leaving 3 bases unmatched. The CDR3 runs to 15 residues. CDR1 is KGHSH, CDR2 LQKENI, per germline. The CDR3 nucleotides are TGTGCCAGCTCAGCGGGACAGGCTAGCAATCAGCCCCAGCATTTT. The encoded protein is CASSAGQASNQPQHF.

The rearrangement joins TRBV4-1 to TRBJ2-5, with 8 positions matching TRBD2. The trim removed 6 bases at V and 0 bases at J, leaving 6 bases unmatched. The CDR3 has 15 residues. From germline, CDR1 is MGHRA and CDR2 YSYEKL. CDR3 protein: CASRRGGGYQETQYF. CDR3 bases: TGCGCCAGCAGGAGAGGCGGGGGGTACCAAGAGACCCAGTACTTC.

The chain carries TRBV6-5 and TRBJ2-7; D is perhaps TRBD2 (5 bases). Between the trimmed V and J ends, which lost 5 bases and 5 bases, there was a span of 13 bases. CDR3 length: 13 amino acids. Germline CDR1 MNHEY, CDR2 SVGAGI. Here the CDR3 DNA reads TGTGCCAGCAGTGTGGGCGCGGGCAACGAGCAGTACTTC. Its translation is CASSVGAGNEQYF.

The V and J genes are TRBV4-2 and TRBJ2-3; unclear D gene. V lost 0 bases and J 0 bases, leaving 13 bases between the germline ends. The CDR3 runs to 17 residues. Germline V gene sequence: CDR1 LGHNA, CDR2 YNFKEQ. DNA of the CDR3: TGTGCCAGCAGCCAAGATAGGAATAGCATTAGCACAGATACGCAGTATTTT. Translation gives CASSQDRNSISTDTQYF.